The rows below give T cell receptor beta chains drawn from one sample of a study of monozygotic twins with inflammatory bowel disease. TCRdb re-called the 5' RACE reads, yielding one record per CDR3 amino acid sequence without DNA. Seen in this sample are about 160,000 distinct CDR3 sequences; the ten most common clones hold 2% to 3%. Sequencing used blood. These receptors all come from a human donor with ulcerative colitis or Crohn's disease, or a healthy co-twin of an affected twin (not recorded which). Each CDR3 is given with its conserved first and last residue. Some rows mark clone size as missing; the rest say once, few, many or name a class of expanded clone.

TRBV29-1,TRBJ1-1,.,CSVEAQLGSAEAFF
TRBV20-1,TRBJ1-4,.,CSARVGDNGGEKLFF
TRBV14,TRBJ1-2,.,CASSQGRGDYYGYTF
TRBV7-2,TRBJ1-1,.,CASSSEGTGTEAFF
TRBV9,TRBJ2-1,.,CASSIGAPGPPSYNEQFF
TRBV5-6,TRBJ2-7,.,CASSPTREIHEQYF
TRBV7-2,TRBJ1-6,.,CASSSRAVGSPLHF
TRBV7-2,TRBJ1-1,.,CASTPGGRYTEAFF
TRBV28,TRBJ2-1,.,CASSQWSGTEDEQFF
TRBV24-1,TRBJ2-5,.,CATSETGTFQETQYF
TRBV7-9,TRBJ2-5,.,CASSLIPHRDQETQYF
TRBV4-3,TRBJ2-7,.,CASSPEGLSYEQYF
TRBV5-1,TRBJ2-5,.,CASSLVLAGQKETQYF
TRBV12-3/TRBV12-4,TRBJ2-7,.,CASSPDHRDRAFEQYF
TRBV20-1,TRBJ2-5,.,CSASVLYQETQYF
TRBV5-4,TRBJ2-3,.,CASSWRPGDTQYF
TRBV28,TRBJ2-7,.,CASSSPDAHEQYF
TRBV12-3/TRBV12-4,TRBJ1-4,.,CASSPDRGRREKLFF
TRBV18,TRBJ2-3,.,CASSPWGGPTADTQYF
TRBV15,TRBJ2-3,.,CATSRQGGYTDTQYF
TRBV29-1,TRBJ2-7,.,CSVVTNSYEQYF
TRBV7-2,TRBJ1-2,.,CASSLAGSGYGYTF
TRBV9,TRBJ2-5,.,CASSEGSAPETQYF
TRBV19,TRBJ2-2,.,CASSILGVGNPPGELFF
TRBV12-3/TRBV12-4,TRBJ2-7,.,CASSFQGGLYEQYF
TRBV7-9,TRBJ1-1,.,CASSSSRGITEAFF
TRBV11-3,TRBJ2-7,.,CASSLGVLAEQYF
TRBV18,TRBJ2-1,.,CASSPTGASYNEQFF
TRBV9,TRBJ1-2,.,CASSVETTGVNYGYTF
TRBV5-1,TRBJ2-3,.,CASSLGAIRTDTQYF
TRBV12-3/TRBV12-4,TRBJ2-7,.,CASSKTYRLEGEQYF
TRBV28,TRBJ2-7,.,CASGRDKPYEQYF
TRBV27,TRBJ2-7,.,CASSSPLRDRRREQYF
TRBV7-8,TRBJ2-1,.,CASSLIVRTYNEQFF
TRBV11-1,TRBJ1-3,medium-sized,CASSLETGQGSSGNTIYF
TRBV5-5,TRBJ2-7,.,CASSSHNNYEQYF
TRBV12-3/TRBV12-4,TRBJ1-3,.,CASRRGPGNTIYF
TRBV7-9,TRBJ2-5,.,CASSPTSGRAPRTQYF
TRBV5-6,TRBJ2-5,.,CASSLVQPDGWETQYF
TRBV5-1,TRBJ2-3,.,CASSPQDLGDTQYF
TRBV5-4,TRBJ1-1,.,CASSPEQGATPEAFF
TRBV6-6,TRBJ1-1,.,CASSPGQGGEAFF
TRBV19,TRBJ2-7,.,CASSGLAGKPQQYF
TRBV20-1,TRBJ1-5,.,CSASRGDRQPQHF
TRBV7-2,TRBJ2-7,.,CASSDLYEQYF
TRBV30,TRBJ2-3,.,CAWSVKIAGVTDTQYF